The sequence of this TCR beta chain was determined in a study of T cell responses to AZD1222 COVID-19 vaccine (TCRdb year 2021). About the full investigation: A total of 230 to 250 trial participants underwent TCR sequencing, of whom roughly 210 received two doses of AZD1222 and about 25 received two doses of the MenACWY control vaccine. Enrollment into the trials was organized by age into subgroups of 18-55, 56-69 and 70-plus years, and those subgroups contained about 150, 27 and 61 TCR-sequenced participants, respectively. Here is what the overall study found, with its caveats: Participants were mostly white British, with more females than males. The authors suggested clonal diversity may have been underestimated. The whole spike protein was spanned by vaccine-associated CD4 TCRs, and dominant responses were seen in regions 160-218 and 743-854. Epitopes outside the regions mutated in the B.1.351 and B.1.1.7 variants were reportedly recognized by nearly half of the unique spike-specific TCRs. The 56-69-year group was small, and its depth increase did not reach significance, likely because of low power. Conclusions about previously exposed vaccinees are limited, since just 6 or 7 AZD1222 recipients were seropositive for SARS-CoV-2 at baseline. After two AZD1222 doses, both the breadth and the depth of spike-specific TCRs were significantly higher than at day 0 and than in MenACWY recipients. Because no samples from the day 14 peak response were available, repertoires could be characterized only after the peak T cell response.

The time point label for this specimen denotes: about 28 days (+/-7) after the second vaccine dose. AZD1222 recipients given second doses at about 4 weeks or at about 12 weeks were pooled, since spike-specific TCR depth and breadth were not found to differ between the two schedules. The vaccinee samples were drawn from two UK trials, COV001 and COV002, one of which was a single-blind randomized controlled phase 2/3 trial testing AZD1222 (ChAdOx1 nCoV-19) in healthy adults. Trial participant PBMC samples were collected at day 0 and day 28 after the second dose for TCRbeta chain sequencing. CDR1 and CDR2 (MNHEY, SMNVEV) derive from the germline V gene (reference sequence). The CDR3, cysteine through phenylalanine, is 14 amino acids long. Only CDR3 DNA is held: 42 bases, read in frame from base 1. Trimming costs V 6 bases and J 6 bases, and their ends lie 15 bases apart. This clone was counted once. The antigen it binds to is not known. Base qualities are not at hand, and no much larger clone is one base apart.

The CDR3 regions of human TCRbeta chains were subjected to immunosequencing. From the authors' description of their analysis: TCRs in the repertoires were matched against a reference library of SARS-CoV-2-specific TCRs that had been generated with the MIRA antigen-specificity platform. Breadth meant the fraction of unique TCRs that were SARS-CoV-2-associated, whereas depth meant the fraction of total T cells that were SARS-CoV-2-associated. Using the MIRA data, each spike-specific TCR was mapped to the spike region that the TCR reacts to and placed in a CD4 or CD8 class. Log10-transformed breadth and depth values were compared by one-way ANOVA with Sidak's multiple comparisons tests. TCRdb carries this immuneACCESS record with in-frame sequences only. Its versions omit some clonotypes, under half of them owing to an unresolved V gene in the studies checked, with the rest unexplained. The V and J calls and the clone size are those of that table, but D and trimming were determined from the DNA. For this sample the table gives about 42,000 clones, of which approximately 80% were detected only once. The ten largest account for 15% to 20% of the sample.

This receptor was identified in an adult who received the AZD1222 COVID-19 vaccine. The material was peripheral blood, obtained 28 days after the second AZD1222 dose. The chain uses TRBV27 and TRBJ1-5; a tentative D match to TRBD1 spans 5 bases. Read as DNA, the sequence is TGTGCCAGCAGCCCCCTGCCTGGGGGTCAGCCCCAGCATTTT. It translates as CASSPLPGGQPQHF.